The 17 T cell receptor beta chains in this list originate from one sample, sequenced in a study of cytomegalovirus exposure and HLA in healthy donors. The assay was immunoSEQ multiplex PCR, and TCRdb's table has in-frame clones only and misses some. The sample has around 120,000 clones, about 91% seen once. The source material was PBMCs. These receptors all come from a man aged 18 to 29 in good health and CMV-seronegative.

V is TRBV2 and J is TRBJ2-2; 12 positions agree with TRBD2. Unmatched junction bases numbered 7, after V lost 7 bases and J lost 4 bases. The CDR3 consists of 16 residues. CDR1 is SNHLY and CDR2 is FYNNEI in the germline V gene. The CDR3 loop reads CASTPSGRVGTGELFF. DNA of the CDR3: TGTGCCAGCACACCTAGCGGGAGGGTGGGCACCGGGGAGCTGTTTTTT.

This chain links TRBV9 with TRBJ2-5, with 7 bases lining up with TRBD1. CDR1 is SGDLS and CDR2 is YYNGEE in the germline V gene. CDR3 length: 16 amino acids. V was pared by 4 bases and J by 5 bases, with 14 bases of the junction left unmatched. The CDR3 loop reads CASSPTGTEVRETQYF. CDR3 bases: TGTGCCAGCAGCCCAACCGGGACAGAAGTACGGGAGACCCAGTACTTC.

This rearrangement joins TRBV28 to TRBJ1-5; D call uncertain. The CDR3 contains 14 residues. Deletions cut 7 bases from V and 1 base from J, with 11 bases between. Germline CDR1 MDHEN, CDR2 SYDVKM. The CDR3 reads CASIGVVSNQPQHF. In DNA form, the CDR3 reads TGTGCCAGCATCGGAGTAGTGAGCAATCAGCCCCAGCATTTT.

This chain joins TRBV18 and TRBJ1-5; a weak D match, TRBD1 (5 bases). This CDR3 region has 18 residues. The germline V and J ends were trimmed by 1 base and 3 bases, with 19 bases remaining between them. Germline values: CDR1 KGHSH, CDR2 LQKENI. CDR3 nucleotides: TGTGCCAGCTCACCACTGGGTGCGGGAAGGGGTACCAATCAGCCCCAGCATTTT. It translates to CASSPLGAGRGTNQPQHF.

The CDR3 protein is CASSPTGYEQYF. CDR3 DNA: TGTGCCAGCTCACCAACAGGGTACGAGCAGTACTTC. V usage is TRBV18 and J usage is TRBJ2-7, with D possibly matching TRBD1 (6 bases). This CDR3 has 12 residues. In germline, CDR1 is KGHSH, CDR2 LQKENI. Trimming cost V 2 bases and J 4 bases, with 6 bases left between them.

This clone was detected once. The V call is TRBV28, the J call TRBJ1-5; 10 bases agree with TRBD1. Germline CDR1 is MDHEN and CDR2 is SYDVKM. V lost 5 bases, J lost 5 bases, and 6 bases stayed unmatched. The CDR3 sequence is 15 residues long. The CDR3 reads CASSAQTGGHQPQHF. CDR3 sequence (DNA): TGTGCCAGCAGTGCACAGACAGGGGGCCATCAGCCCCAGCATTTT. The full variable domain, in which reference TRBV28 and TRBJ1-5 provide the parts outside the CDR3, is DVKVTQSSRYLVKRTGEKVFLECVQDMDHENMFWYRQDPGLGLRLIYFSYDVKMKEKGDIPEGYSVSREKKERFSLILESASTNQTSMYLCASSAQTGGHQPQHFGDGTRLSIL.

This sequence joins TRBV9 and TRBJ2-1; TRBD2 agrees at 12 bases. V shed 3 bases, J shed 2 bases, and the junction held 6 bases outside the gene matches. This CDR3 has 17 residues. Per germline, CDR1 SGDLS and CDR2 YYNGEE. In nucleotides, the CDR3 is TGTGCCAGCAGCGAAAGGACTAGCGGGGAGACCTACAATGAGCAGTTCTTC. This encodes CASSERTSGETYNEQFF.

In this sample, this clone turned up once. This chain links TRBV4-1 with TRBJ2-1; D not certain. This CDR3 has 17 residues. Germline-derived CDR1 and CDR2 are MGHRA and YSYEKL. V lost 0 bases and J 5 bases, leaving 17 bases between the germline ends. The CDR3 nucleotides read TGCGCCAGCAGCCAAGATTTGATGTACTTCAATAACAATGAGCAGTTCTTC. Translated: CASSQDLMYFNNNEQFF.

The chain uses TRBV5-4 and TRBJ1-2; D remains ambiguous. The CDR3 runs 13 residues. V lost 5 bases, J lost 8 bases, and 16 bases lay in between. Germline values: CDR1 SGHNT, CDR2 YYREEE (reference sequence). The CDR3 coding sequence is TGTGCCAGCAGGGCCTCGGTGGCCGGGGGCTACACCTTC. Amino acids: CASRASVAGGYTF.

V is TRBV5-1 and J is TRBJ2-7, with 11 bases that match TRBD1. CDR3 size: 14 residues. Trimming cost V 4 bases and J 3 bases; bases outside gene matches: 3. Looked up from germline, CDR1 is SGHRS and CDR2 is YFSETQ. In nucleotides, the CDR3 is TGCGCCAGCAGCGGGGGACAGGGGGACTACGAGCAGTACTTC. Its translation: CASSGGQGDYEQYF.

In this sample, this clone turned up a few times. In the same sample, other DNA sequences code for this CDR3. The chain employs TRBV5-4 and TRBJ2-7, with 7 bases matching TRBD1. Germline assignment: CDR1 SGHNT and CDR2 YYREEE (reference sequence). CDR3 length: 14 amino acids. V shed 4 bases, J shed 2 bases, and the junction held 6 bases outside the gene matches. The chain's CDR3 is CASSSRDSTYEQYF. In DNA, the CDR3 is TGTGCCAGCAGCAGCCGGGACAGCACCTACGAGCAGTACTTC.

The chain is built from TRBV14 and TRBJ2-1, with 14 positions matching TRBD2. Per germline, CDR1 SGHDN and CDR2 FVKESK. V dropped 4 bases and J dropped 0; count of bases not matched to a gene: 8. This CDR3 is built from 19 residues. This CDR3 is CASSRRLAGGPASYNEQFF. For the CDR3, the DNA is TGTGCCAGCAGCCGGAGACTAGCGGGAGGGCCGGCCTCCTACAATGAGCAGTTCTTC.

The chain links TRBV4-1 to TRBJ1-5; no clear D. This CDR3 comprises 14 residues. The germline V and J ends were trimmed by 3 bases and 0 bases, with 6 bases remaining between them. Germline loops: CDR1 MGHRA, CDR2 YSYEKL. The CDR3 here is CASSHGVSNQPQHF. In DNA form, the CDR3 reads TGCGCCAGCAGCCACGGGGTTAGCAATCAGCCCCAGCATTTT.

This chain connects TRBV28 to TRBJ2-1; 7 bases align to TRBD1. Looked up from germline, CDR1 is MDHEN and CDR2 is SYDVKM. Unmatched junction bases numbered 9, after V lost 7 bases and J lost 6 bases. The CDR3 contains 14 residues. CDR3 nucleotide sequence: TGTGCCAGCACCCGGACAGGCAGCCCCAATGAGCAGTTCTTC. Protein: CASTRTGSPNEQFF.

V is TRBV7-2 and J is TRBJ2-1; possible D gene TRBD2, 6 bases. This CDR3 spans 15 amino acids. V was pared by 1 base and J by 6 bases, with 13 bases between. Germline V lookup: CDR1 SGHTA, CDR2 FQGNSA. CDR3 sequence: CASSLGLDRANEQFF. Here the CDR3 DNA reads TGTGCCAGCAGCTTAGGACTAGATAGGGCCAATGAGCAGTTCTTC. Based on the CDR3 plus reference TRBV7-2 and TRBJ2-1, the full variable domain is GAGVSQSPSNKVTEKGKDVELRCDPISGHTALYWYRQSLGQGLEFLIYFQGNSAPDKSGLPSDRFSAERTGGSVSTLTIQRTQQEDSAVYLCASSLGLDRANEQFFGPGTRLTVL.

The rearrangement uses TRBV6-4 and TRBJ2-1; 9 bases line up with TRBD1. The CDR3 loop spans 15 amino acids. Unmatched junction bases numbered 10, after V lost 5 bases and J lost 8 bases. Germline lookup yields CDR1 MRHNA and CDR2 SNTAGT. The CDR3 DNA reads TGTGCCAGCAGTCCCGGGACAGGGAGATGGCATGAGCAGTTCTTC. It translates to CASSPGTGRWHEQFF.

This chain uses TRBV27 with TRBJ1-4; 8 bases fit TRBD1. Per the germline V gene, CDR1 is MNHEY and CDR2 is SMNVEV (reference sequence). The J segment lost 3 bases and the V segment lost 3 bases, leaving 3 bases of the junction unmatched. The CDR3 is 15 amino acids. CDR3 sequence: CASSFETGANEKLFF. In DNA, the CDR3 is TGTGCCAGCAGTTTCGAGACAGGGGCTAATGAAAAACTGTTTTTT.